This is a list of T cell receptor beta chains from one sample in a study of cytomegalovirus exposure and HLA in healthy donors. Generated by immunoSEQ multiplex PCR, the TCRdb table keeps only in-frame clones and is missing some. Counted here are roughly 130,000 clones, roughly two thirds occurring once; the ten biggest clones make up approximately 1.8%. Sequenced material: PBMCs. The receptor source for this set is a male donor in good health and CMV-seronegative. The conserved cysteine and the conserved F or W are not part of the CDR3 here.

TRBV5-1	TRBJ2-2	ASSTGQRANTGELF
TRBV5-5	TRBJ1-6	ASSPDRLESPLH
TRBV5-1	TRBJ1-4	ASSLVLTGGTEKLF
TRBV29-1	TRBJ2-7	SVEDLNSSYEQY
TRBV5-1	TRBJ2-1	ASSSGPGFYEQF
TRBV10-3	TRBJ1-3	AIDPTGDSGNTIY
TRBV7-9	TRBJ1-1	ASRSRTGRNTEAF
TRBV5-1	TRBJ2-7	ASSLGQGGHEQY
TRBV5-8	TRBJ1-5	ASSLRGDRPYGPQH
TRBV10-1	TRBJ1-3	ASSGDGQGPSGNTIY
TRBV7-2	TRBJ1-2	ASSFHRVISGYT
TRBV19	TRBJ2-3	ASSIRSGTGGADTQY
TRBV5-4	TRBJ1-6	ASSLDSQANSPLH
TRBV5-1	TRBJ1-6	ASSLEQGRSPLH
TRBV7-3	TRBJ2-2	ASSLQAGENTGELF
TRBV5-5	TRBJ1-2	ASSLAGGQGAQGYT
TRBV7-2	TRBJ2-7	ASSLAGTGYEQY
TRBV7-9	TRBJ1-1	SSSLGAEEAF
TRBV30	TRBJ2-5	ACSLRMKETQY
TRBV18	TRBJ2-7	ASSPGTGGTYEQY
TRBV6-5	TRBJ2-7	ASSYVADALYEQY
TRBV5-4	TRBJ1-4	ASSLQGAVEKLF
TRBV10-3	TRBJ1-1	AISARTGGGNTEAF
TRBV4-3	TRBJ2-1	ASSQGTGIYNEQF
TRBV9	TRBJ1-3	ASSPSGRGGVSGNTIY
TRBV9	TRBJ1-6	ASNLGQTNSPLH
TRBV30	TRBJ1-2	AWMDRATNYGYT
TRBV30	TRBJ1-4	AWSPQGSEKLF
TRBV9	TRBJ2-2	ASSVTTGAFNTGELF